Listed below are T cell receptor beta chains from one sample, sequenced in a study of T cells in Graves' hyperthyroidism and ophthalmopathy. TCRdb used MiXCR to reprocess the multiplex PCR reads, holding one entry per CDR3 protein. The sample has roughly 420,000 distinct CDR3 sequences, less than 20% seen once. Sequencing was carried out using blood. The receptors originated from a woman aged 18-29 years with Graves' hyperthyroidism. Each CDR3 is given with its conserved first and last residue. D genes are given only for firm matches. Clone size is shown for a subset of rows, as once, few, many or a class of expanded clone.

v_gene	d_gene	j_gene	abundance	CDR3aa	CDR3nt
TRBV5-1	TRBD1	TRBJ2-5	many	CASSFAGGSETQYF	TGCGCCAGCAGCTTCGCAGGGGGATCAGAGACCCAGTACTTC
TRBV30	TRBD1	TRBJ1-6	NA	CAWSANPLERGTAYNSPLHF	TGTGCCTGGAGCGCAAACCCCCTCGAACGTGGGACAGCCTATAATTCACCCCTCCACTTT
TRBV2	NA	TRBJ1-1	many	CASSRGRDTEAFF	TGTGCCAGCTCACGAGGAAGGGACACTGAAGCTTTCTTT
TRBV7-3	NA	TRBJ2-3	NA	CASSLGHGGPTDTQYF	TGTGCCAGCAGCCTGGGACATGGGGGCCCCACAGATACGCAGTATTTT
TRBV29-1	NA	TRBJ2-2	many	CSVRTLTNTGELFF	TGCAGCGTCCGGACCTTGACGAACACCGGGGAGCTGTTTTTT
TRBV20-1	TRBD1	TRBJ2-1	many	CSAPGQTYNEQFF	TGCAGTGCTCCGGGACAGACCTACAATGAGCAGTTCTTC
TRBV5-8	TRBD1	TRBJ1-1	many	CASSPGTGRRNTEAFF	TGTGCCAGCAGCCCGGGGACAGGGCGAAGGAACACTGAAGCTTTCTTT
TRBV27	TRBD2	TRBJ2-5	many	CASSLSHPRLAGVETQYF	TGTGCCAGCAGTTTATCGCACCCTCGACTAGCGGGAGTGGAGACCCAGTACTTC
TRBV20-1	NA	TRBJ1-2	NA	CSASGTPYGYTF	TGCAGTGCTAGTGGTACTCCTTATGGCTACACCTTC
TRBV2	NA	TRBJ2-7	many	CASRSLYEQYF	TGTGCCAGCCGTAGTTTATACGAGCAGTACTTC
TRBV25-1	TRBD1	TRBJ1-6	few	CASSEFGTGNSPLHF	TGTGCCAGCAGTGAATTCGGGACAGGGAATTCACCCCTCCACTTT
TRBV7-9	NA	TRBJ2-1	few	CASSIPPSANEQFF	TGTGCCAGCAGCATCCCCCCTAGCGCCAATGAGCAGTTCTTC
TRBV29-1	TRBD2	TRBJ2-7	few	CSVEILAGGSHERYF	TGCAGCGTGGAAATTCTAGCGGGAGGTTCCCACGAGCGGTACTTC
TRBV7-2	NA	TRBJ2-2	NA	CVSSFGPNTGELFF	TGTGTCAGCAGCTTCGGGCCGAACACCGGGGAGCTGTTTTTT
TRBV9	NA	TRBJ2-5	NA	CASSSRSGGIQETQYF	TGTGCCAGCAGCTCCCGGAGTGGCGGTATACAAGAGACCCAGTACTTC
TRBV3-1	TRBD2	TRBJ2-3	NA	CASSQVMSGGITDTQYF	TGTGCCAGCAGCCAAGTTATGAGCGGGGGGATCACAGATACGCAGTATTTT
TRBV11-2	TRBD1	TRBJ1-2	many	CASSAGGQGRDYGYTF	TGTGCCAGCAGCGCGGGGGGACAGGGGCGAGACTATGGCTACACCTTC
TRBV19	NA	TRBJ2-7	NA	CASSKGSEQYF	TGTGCCAGTAGTAAGGGGTCCGAGCAGTACTTC
TRBV12-3/TRBV12-4	NA	TRBJ2-1	many	CASSLPTGSYNEQFF	TGTGCCAGCAGTTTACCCACAGGGTCCTACAATGAGCAGTTCTTC
TRBV12-3/TRBV12-4	TRBD1	TRBJ1-3	many	CASSSPRDRGDTIYF	TGTGCCAGCAGCTCCCCGCGGGACAGGGGGGACACCATATATTTT
TRBV12-3/TRBV12-4	NA	TRBJ1-6	NA	CASRNLKQGSYNSPLHF	TGTGCCAGCAGAAACCTTAAACAGGGCTCCTATAATTCACCCCTCCACTTT
TRBV5-6	NA	TRBJ2-4	many	CASSLGGTGQRVQYF	TGTGCCAGCAGCCTTGGGGGCACAGGCCAAAGGGTTCAGTACTTC
TRBV5-4	NA	TRBJ2-3	few	CASGTGRSDTQYF	TGTGCCAGCGGGACGGGAAGATCTGATACGCAGTATTTT
TRBV12-5	NA	TRBJ1-5	few	CASGHPEGTPNQPQHF	TGTGCTAGTGGTCATCCCGAAGGGACACCCAATCAGCCCCAGCATTTT
TRBV18	NA	TRBJ2-5	NA	CASSPQQGHLETQYF	TGTGCCAGCTCACCCCAGCAGGGGCATCTAGAGACCCAGTACTTC
TRBV6-2/TRBV6-3	NA	TRBJ2-5	few	CASSRTHQETQYF	TGTGCCAGCAGCCGGACTCATCAAGAGACCCAGTACTTC
TRBV7-2	NA	TRBJ2-1	many	CASSLDTGRFKFF	TGTGCCAGCAGCTTAGATACGGGGCGGTTCAAGTTCTTC
TRBV3-1	NA	TRBJ2-1	many	CASSLRTAYNEQFF	TGTGCCAGCAGCCTGCGGACAGCTTACAATGAGCAGTTCTTC
TRBV10-3	NA	TRBJ2-1	many	CAISVQGNEQFF	TGTGCCATCAGTGTTCAGGGGAATGAGCAGTTCTTC
TRBV19	NA	TRBJ1-1	many	CASSAGWTEAFF	TGTGCCAGTAGTGCAGGGTGGACTGAAGCTTTCTTT
TRBV6-5	TRBD1	TRBJ2-7	many	CASSYSKTTGGDEQYF	TGTGCCAGCAGTTACTCGAAAACGACAGGGGGCGACGAGCAGTACTTC
TRBV10-3	TRBD1	TRBJ1-1	once	CAIRGKQGDAEAFF	TGTGCCATCAGAGGAAAACAGGGGGACGCTGAAGCTTTCTTT
TRBV20-1	TRBD1	TRBJ2-6	many	CSAKDRATNVLTF	TGCAGTGCCAAGGACAGGGCTACCAACGTCCTGACTTTC